These 23 T cell receptor beta chains share one sample of origin, sequenced in a study of T cells in Graves' hyperthyroidism and ophthalmopathy (dated by TCRdb to about 2019). Libraries came from multiplex PCR. Sequencing took place on an Illumina HiSeq 2000. The TCR beta CDR3 regions were amplified from the RNA transcripts. The TCR CDR3 was subjected to a first round of RT-PCR using the HTBI primer set and the Qiagen OneStep RT-PCR kit. The public sequencing data were trimmed at Q25 with fastp and processed into clonotypes with MiXCR by TCRdb, which kept only in-frame beta chains. CDR3 protein sequences are deduplicated, and each keeps its most common genes and DNA. The sample table lists about 570,000 distinct CDR3 sequences, approximately 44% of them with a count of one. The ten largest account for around 17% of the sample. The material sequenced was peripheral blood or thyroid tissue (not recorded which). The receptors derive from an adult woman with Graves' disease, either hyperthyroidism or ophthalmopathy (not recorded which).

This clonotype was counted once. The CDR3 region is CASSLLASGYLTSQQYF. The CDR3 DNA follows: TGTGCCAGCAGTTTATTGGCTAGCGGGTACCTCACTAGCCAGCAGTACTTC. The chain couples TRBV28 to TRBJ2-7; 8 positions match TRBD2. This CDR3 region has 17 residues. Germline lookup yields CDR1 MDHEN and CDR2 SYDVKM. The J segment lost 8 bases and the V segment lost 1 base, leaving 16 bases of the junction unmatched.

J is TRBJ2-7 and V is TRBV20-1; weak D call: TRBD1 (5 bases). The germline V and J ends were trimmed by 7 bases and 2 bases, with 21 bases remaining between them. Germline CDR1 reads DFQATT; CDR2 reads SNEGSKA (reference sequence). The CDR3 consists of 15 residues. CDR3 coding DNA: TGCAGTGTTCCCCAATTCACAGGTCCTCCCTACGAGCAGTACTTC. This translates into CSVPQFTGPPYEQYF.

The rearrangement links TRBV20-1 to TRBJ1-6, with D unresolved. Germline-derived CDR1 and CDR2 are DFQATT and SNEGSKA (reference sequence). V shed 3 bases and J shed 2 bases, with 5 bases lying between them. The CDR3 length is 13 residues. The CDR3 here is CSASRAYNSPLHF. The CDR3 DNA sequence: TGCAGTGCTAGTAGGGCCTATAATTCACCCCTCCACTTT.

V and J are TRBV20-1 and TRBJ2-7; 7 bases agree with TRBD2. This CDR3 spans 12 amino acids. Germline assignment: CDR1 DFQATT and CDR2 SNEGSKA (reference sequence). The V and J ends lost 3 bases and 3 bases, in that order; junction bases with no gene match: 2. The CDR3 DNA sequence: TGCAGTGCTAGGGGGAGGGGCTACGAGCAGTACTTC. Encoded protein: CSARGRGYEQYF.

The chain employs TRBV7-3 and TRBJ2-5, with a weak D call TRBD2 (5 bases). The CDR3 is 14 amino acids. Deletions cut 0 bases from V and 5 bases from J, with 10 bases between. Germline lookup yields CDR1 SGHTA and CDR2 FQGTGA. The CDR3 DNA reads as TGTGCCAGCAGCTTAACTCCTAGCTGGGAGACCCAGTACTTC. Protein: CASSLTPSWETQYF.

This clonotype has a count of ten or more. The V call is TRBV2, the J call TRBJ1-5; possibly TRBD1 for D (6 bases). With 1 base removed from V and 4 bases from J, the gap between germline ends came to 11 bases. Germline loops: CDR1 SNHLY, CDR2 FYNNEI. The length of the CDR3 is 15 residues. The CDR3, as DNA: TGTGCCAGCAGTGAAGGCAGGGGTGTGAATCAGCCCCAGCATTTT. Translating gives CASSEGRGVNQPQHF. Full variable domain (missing parts from reference TRBV2 and TRBJ1-5): EPEVTQTPSHQVTQMGQEVILRCVPISNHLYFYWYRQILGQKVEFLVSFYNNEISEKSEIFDDQFSVERPDGSNFTLKIRSTKLEDSAMYFCASSEGRGVNQPQHFGDGTRLSIL.

In its sample, this clonotype was seen a few times. The junction does not match germline at one end; this may be a read error. The rearrangement joins TRBV19 to TRBJ2-6; tentatively, D is TRBD1 (6 bases). CDR1 LNHDA and CDR2 SQIVND come from the germline V gene (reference sequence). The CDR3 has 13 residues. CDR3 nucleotide sequence: TGTGCCAGTAGTGGCTCAGGGGATTCGTCTGAAGCTTTC. It encodes CASSGSGDSSEAF.

The CDR3 bases are TGTGCCATCAGTGAAGGGGGGAGGGCCACAGAGACCCAGTACTTC. It encodes CAISEGGRATETQYF. This chain links TRBV10-3 with TRBJ2-5; D perhaps matches TRBD2 (7 bases). Per the germline V gene, CDR1 is ENHRY and CDR2 is SYGVKD. This CDR3 contains 15 residues. V was clipped by 3 bases and J by 4 bases, with 15 bases between them.

The table lists this clonotype with many counts. CDR3 amino acids: CASAAIYGYTF. For the CDR3, the DNA is TGTGCCAGCGCCGCCATCTATGGCTACACCTTC. V is TRBV28 and J is TRBJ1-2; no definite D call. The CDR3 runs 11 residues. V was shortened by 8 bases and J by 4 bases, with 8 bases between the two germline ends. Per germline, CDR1 MDHEN and CDR2 SYDVKM.

This clonotype was detected ten times or more. The chain recombines TRBV19 with TRBJ1-2; D is uncertain. The CDR3 length is 12 residues. Per the germline V gene, CDR1 is LNHDA and CDR2 is SQIVND (reference sequence). V was cut by 8 bases and J by 2 bases, with 9 bases left in between. This CDR3 reads CASLGSNYGYTF. CDR3 DNA sequence: TGTGCCAGTCTTGGGTCCAACTATGGCTACACCTTC.

At least ten counts were recorded for this clonotype. V is TRBV27 and J is TRBJ1-5; TRBD1 agrees at 10 bases. Germline CDR1 MNHEY, CDR2 SMNVEV (reference sequence). The CDR3 extends over 13 amino acids. The V and J ends lost 5 bases and 10 bases, in that order; junction bases with no gene match: 5. CDR3 amino acids: CASSRDRGRPQHF. The CDR3 nucleotides are TGTGCCAGCAGTCGGGACAGGGGACGCCCCCAGCATTTT.

This clonotype was picked up many times. This chain links TRBV4-1 with TRBJ2-2; possible D gene TRBD2, 5 bases. The CDR3 has 15 residues. The germline CDR1 and CDR2 sequences are MGHRA and YSYEKL. The V end was cut by 4 bases, the J end by 0 bases, with 9 bases between. The CDR3 reads CASSRAVTNTGELFF. CDR3 DNA sequence: TGCGCCAGCAGCCGAGCGGTAACGAACACCGGGGAGCTGTTTTTT.

This clonotype has just one count. This rearrangement joins TRBV7-9 to TRBJ2-7; 8 bases map to TRBD1. V lost 2 bases to trimming and J lost 2 bases; unmatched junction nucleotides: 8. The CDR3 loop spans 16 amino acids. CDR1 and CDR2 (germline): SEHNR, FQNEAQ (reference sequence). CDR3 amino acids: CASSLSQGATTYEQYF. CDR3 sequence (DNA): TGTGCCAGCAGCTTAAGTCAGGGGGCTACCACCTACGAGCAGTACTTC.

V gene TRBV19 combines with J gene TRBJ1-5; no firm D call. The CDR3 has 11 amino acids. Germline CDR1 LNHDA, CDR2 SQIVND (reference sequence). V gave up 11 bases and J gave up 3 bases, with 8 bases separating them. CDR3 amino acids: CAAVLNQPQHF. The CDR3 DNA follows: TGTGCCGCCGTACTCAATCAGCCCCAGCATTTT.

To note about this clonotype: This may arise from a read error, as a much more abundant clone is one base away. The rearrangement links TRBV4-1 to TRBJ1-2; 11 positions match TRBD1. The CDR3 is 15 residues long. Trimming removed 1 base from V and 12 bases from J; junction bases left unmatched: 10. The germline gives CDR1 MGHRA, CDR2 YSYEKL. The CDR3 coding sequence is TGCGCCAGCAGCCAAGCAGGGACAGGGGGTCGGGGCCACACCTTC. Translation: CASSQAGTGGRGHTF.

This clonotype was seen repeatedly, ten times or more. This chain joins TRBV7-9 and TRBJ1-1; 7 bases match TRBD1. J was trimmed by 3 bases and V by 4 bases; bases with no gene match: 11. The CDR3 contains 16 residues. Per germline, CDR1 SEHNR and CDR2 FQNEAQ (reference sequence). CDR3 loop: CASSSRQGRIDTEAFF. DNA of the CDR3: TGTGCCAGCAGCTCCAGACAGGGTAGAATCGACACTGAAGCTTTCTTT.

This clonotype showed up just once. The genes are TRBV12-3 or TRBV12-4 and TRBJ1-5; D is possibly TRBD1 (6 bases). V lost 5 bases, J lost 6 bases, and 11 bases lay in between. This CDR3 has 13 amino acids. The CDR3 sequence is CASSGGQRQPQHF. Here the CDR3 DNA reads TGTGCCAGCAGTGGAGGACAGCGTCAGCCCCAGCATTTT.

Note on this clonotype: A read error is possible here, since a much larger clone lies one base away. J is TRBJ2-5 and V is TRBV6-1, with D perhaps TRBD1 (6 bases). This CDR3 has 14 amino acids. CDR1 MNHNS and CDR2 SASEGT come from the germline V gene. CDR3 sequence (DNA): TGTGCCAGCAGCTCCCCCCTGGGGGCAGAGGCCCAGTACTTC. Its protein is CASSSPLGAEAQYF.

V usage is TRBV7-8 and J usage is TRBJ1-3; 9 bases are a match to TRBD1. Germline V lookup: CDR1 SGHVS, CDR2 FQNEAQ. Trimming at V came to 5 bases and at J to 4 bases, leaving 3 bases not matched to a gene. The length of the CDR3 is 14 residues. Here the CDR3 DNA reads TGTGCCAGCAGCACAGGGGGCGGGGGAAACACCATATATTTT. Encoded protein: CASSTGGGGNTIYF.

The chain links TRBV10-2 to TRBJ1-5, with D maybe TRBD1 (6 bases). The CDR3 runs 14 residues. In germline, CDR1 is WSHSY, CDR2 SAAADI. V was trimmed by 6 bases and J by 6 bases, leaving 15 bases between them. CDR3 DNA sequence: TGCGCCAGCAGACAGGGTGGGGGCACTCAGCCCCAGCATTTT. Translated: CASRQGGGTQPQHF.

This clonotype was seen repeatedly, ten times or more. The chain couples TRBV15 to TRBJ2-5; D is unresolved. Trimming left V 1 base short and J 1 base short, with 4 bases between. The CDR3 sequence is 13 residues long. The germline V gene encodes CDR1 LNHNV and CDR2 YYDKDF (reference sequence). Written as DNA, the CDR3 is TGTGCCACCAGCAGAGGTCCCCAAGAGACCCAGTACTTC. Translated: CATSRGPQETQYF.

This clonotype was detected many times. This chain links TRBV2 with TRBJ2-6; D unresolved. CDR1 SNHLY and CDR2 FYNNEI come from the germline V gene. V shed 7 bases and J shed 0 bases, with 10 bases lying between them. The CDR3 consists of 15 residues. The CDR3 DNA sequence: TGTGCCAGCACCCCAGAGAGCTCTGGGGCCAACGTCCTGACTTTC. This gives the protein CASTPESSGANVLTF.

V usage is TRBV29-1 and J usage is TRBJ1-6, with 8 bases lining up with TRBD1. V was pared by 8 bases and J by 7 bases, with 7 bases of the junction left unmatched. The CDR3 sequence is 13 residues long. CDR1 SQVTM and CDR2 ANQGSEA come from the germline V gene. The CDR3 here is CSQDRGGNSPLHF. The CDR3, as DNA: TGCAGCCAAGACAGGGGAGGGAATTCACCCCTCCACTTT.